The T cell receptor (beta chain) under discussion was sequenced for a study of blood T cell repertoires in COVID-19. Looking at the study overall: Collection of acute and convalescent COVID-19 samples took place in the United States, Italy and Spain. In each case, the material was cDNA or gDNA derived from T cells, B-cell-depleted T cells, or PBMCs.

Using immunoSEQ multiplex PCR, the repertoire was profiled, and TCRdb retains in-frame clones only, with some absent. The sample yields about 180,000 clones, about 85% seen once. CDR3 length: 13 residues. J lost 7 bases, V lost 5 bases, and 5 bases had no gene match. Germline V gives CDR1 SGHVS, CDR2 FQNEAQ. The receptor comes from a woman aged 45-60 years with COVID-19, enrolled during active disease. The chain employs TRBV7-8 and TRBJ2-5; TRBD1 matches at 9 bases. The sequencing input was peripheral blood. CDR3: CASSRGDRVTQYF. CDR3 nucleotides: TGTGCCAGCAGCCGAGGGGACAGGGTGACCCAGTACTTC.